A selection of T cell receptor beta chains follows, all from one sample in a study of identical twins. Via MiXCR, TCRdb re-called the 5' RACE reads, giving one row per CDR3 protein. The sample holds hundreds of thousands of distinct CDR3 sequences, about 7% seen once. These same data were also listed under a study on yellow fever vaccine responses in identical twins.

Specimen: PBMCs. These receptors came from a woman aged 18-30 years in good health. The CDR3 runs from the conserved cysteine through the conserved F or W. The order of the fields is J gene, V gene, D gene, clone size, CDR3 DNA, CDR3 protein. The D gene is left open where the match is weak. Part of the rows lack a size; the others show once, few, many or a class for expanded clones.

>TRBJ2-3|TRBV6-5|-|-
TGTGCCAGCGTTAACGGCAGGGCCGGCACAGATACGCAGTATTTT
CASVNGRAGTDTQYF
>TRBJ2-5|TRBV10-3|TRBD2|-
TGTGCCATCAGTGAGGGCGGGGGCCAAGAGACCCAGTACTTC
CAISEGGGQETQYF
>TRBJ2-1|TRBV20-1|TRBD2|-
TGCAGTGCTAGAACGGGACTAGATAACGGTGAGCAGTTCTTC
CSARTGLDNGEQFF
>TRBJ2-2|TRBV7-8|-|few
TGTGCCAGCAGCATTGAGTTGGGGGAGCTGTTTTTT
CASSIELGELFF
>TRBJ1-1|TRBV24-1|-|-
TGTGCCGCCAGTCCGGGGACGATGAACACTGAAGCTTTCTTT
CAASPGTMNTEAFF
>TRBJ1-5|TRBV10-3|-|many
TGTGCCATCAGTGAGTCGTTGAGCAATCAGCCCCAGCATTTT
CAISESLSNQPQHF
>TRBJ2-4|TRBV28|TRBD1|many
TGTGCCAGCAGTTTACCCCGACAGGGAGCTAACATTCAGTACTTC
CASSLPRQGANIQYF
>TRBJ1-5|TRBV10-3|TRBD1|many
TGTGCCACGAGCCGGGGACCACAGGGGGATCAGCCCCAGCATTTT
CATSRGPQGDQPQHF
>TRBJ1-1|TRBV10-3|-|-
TGTGCCATACAGGGCGCCACTGAAGCTTTCTTT
CAIQGATEAFF
>TRBJ2-3|TRBV2|-|few
TGTGCCAGCAATCGGGGGAGCACAGATACGCAGTATTTT
CASNRGSTDTQYF
>TRBJ2-7|TRBV12-3/TRBV12-4|-|-
TGTGCCAGCAGTTTATTGGGGGAGCCGGCCTACGAGCAGTACTTC
CASSLLGEPAYEQYF
>TRBJ1-1|TRBV12-3/TRBV12-4|TRBD1|-
TGTGCCAGCACCTTGAATCAGGGGGCGAGAACTGAAGCTTTCTTT
CASTLNQGARTEAFF
>TRBJ2-2|TRBV12-3/TRBV12-4|-|-
TGTGCCAGCATCCTAGGTGGATTCACCGGGGAGCTGTTTTTT
CASILGGFTGELFF
>TRBJ2-2|TRBV5-1|TRBD2|-
TGCGCCAGCAGCTCGGAGTTCGGGGGGGCCGGGGAGCTGTTTTTT
CASSSEFGGAGELFF
>TRBJ2-3|TRBV6-1|-|-
TGTGCCAGCAGTGAAGGAGGGGGGAGTCCTTATACGCAGTATTTT
CASSEGGGSPYTQYF